The text below deals with one T cell receptor beta chain. This sample is drawn from a study of blood T cell repertoires in COVID-19. At the level of the study: Whether acute or convalescent, the COVID-19 samples came from the United States, Italy and Spain. The cDNA or gDNA used as material had been derived from T cells, B-cell-depleted T cells, or PBMCs.

How the authors handled the data: Using reference gene primer amplification, nucleated cell counts were estimated. The method was immunoSEQ multiplex PCR; TCRdb's version includes in-frame clones alone and lacks a portion of them. The V and J calls and clone size were taken over from that table, and D and trimming were inferred from the DNA. The data contain fewer than 200,000 clones, approximately 80% of them singletons. The sample was PBMCs or T cells enriched from blood (not recorded which). This receptor was taken from a man in his forties or fifties who had recovered from COVID-19.

The CDR3 bases are TGCGCCAGCAGCGGACTAGCGGGGGGCTACAATGAGCAGTTCTTC. Translation gives CASSGLAGGYNEQFF. The V call is TRBV10-1, the J call TRBJ2-1; 14 nucleotides match TRBD2. CDR1 is WNHNN, CDR2 SYGVQD, per germline (reference sequence). The CDR3 covers 15 residues. The V gene end was trimmed by 6 bases and the J gene end by 3 bases; junction bases not matched to a gene: 1.